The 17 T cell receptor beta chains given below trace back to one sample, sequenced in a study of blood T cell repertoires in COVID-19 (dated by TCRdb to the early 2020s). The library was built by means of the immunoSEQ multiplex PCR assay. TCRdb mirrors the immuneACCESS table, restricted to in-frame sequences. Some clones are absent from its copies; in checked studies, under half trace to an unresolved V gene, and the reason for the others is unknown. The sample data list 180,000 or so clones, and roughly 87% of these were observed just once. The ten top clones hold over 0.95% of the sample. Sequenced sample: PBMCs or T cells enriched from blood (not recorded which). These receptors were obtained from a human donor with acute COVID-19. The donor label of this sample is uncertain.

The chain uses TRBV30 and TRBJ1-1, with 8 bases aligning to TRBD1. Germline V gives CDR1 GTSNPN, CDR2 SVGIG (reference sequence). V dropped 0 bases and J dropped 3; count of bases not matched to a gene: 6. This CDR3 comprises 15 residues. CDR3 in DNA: TGTGCCTGGAGTGTACTTGGACAGGGAGACACTGAAGCTTTCTTT. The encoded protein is CAWSVLGQGDTEAFF.

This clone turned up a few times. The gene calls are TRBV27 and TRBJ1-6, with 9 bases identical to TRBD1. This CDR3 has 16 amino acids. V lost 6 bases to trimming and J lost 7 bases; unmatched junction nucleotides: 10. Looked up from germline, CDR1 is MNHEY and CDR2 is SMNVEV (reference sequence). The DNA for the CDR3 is TGTGCCAGCAGCCCCGGACAGGGGAGAAAGAATTCACCCCTCCACTTT. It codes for CASSPGQGRKNSPLHF.

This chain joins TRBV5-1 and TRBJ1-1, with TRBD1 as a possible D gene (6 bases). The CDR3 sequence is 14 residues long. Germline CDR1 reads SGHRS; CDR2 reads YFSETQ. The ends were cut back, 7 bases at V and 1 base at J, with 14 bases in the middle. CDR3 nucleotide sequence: TGCGCCAGCGCCTATGGCAGGGGGAACACTGAAGCTTTCTTT. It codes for CASAYGRGNTEAFF.

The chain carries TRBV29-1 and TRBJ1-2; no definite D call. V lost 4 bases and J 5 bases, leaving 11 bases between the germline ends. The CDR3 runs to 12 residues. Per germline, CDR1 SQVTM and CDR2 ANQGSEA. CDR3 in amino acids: CSVAGENYGYTF. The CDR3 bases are TGCAGCGTTGCTGGTGAGAATTATGGCTACACCTTC.

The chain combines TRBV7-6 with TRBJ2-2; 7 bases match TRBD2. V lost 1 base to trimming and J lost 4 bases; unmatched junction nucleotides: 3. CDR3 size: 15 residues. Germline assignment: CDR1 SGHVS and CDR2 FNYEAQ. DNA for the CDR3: TGTGCCAGCAGCTTAGGTGCTAGCGGCACCGGGGAGCTGTTTTTT. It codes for CASSLGASGTGELFF.

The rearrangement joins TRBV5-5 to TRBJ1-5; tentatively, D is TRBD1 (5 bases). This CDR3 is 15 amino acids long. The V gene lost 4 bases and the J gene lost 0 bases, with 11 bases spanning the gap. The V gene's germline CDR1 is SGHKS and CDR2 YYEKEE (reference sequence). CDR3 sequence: CASSRTPDSNQPQHF. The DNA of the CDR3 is TGTGCCAGCAGCCGGACACCTGATAGCAATCAGCCCCAGCATTTT.

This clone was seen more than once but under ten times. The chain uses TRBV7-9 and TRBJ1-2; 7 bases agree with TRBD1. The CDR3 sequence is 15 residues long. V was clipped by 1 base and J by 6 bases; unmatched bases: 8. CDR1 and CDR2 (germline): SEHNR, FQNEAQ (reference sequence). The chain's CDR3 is CASSLEETGRNGYTF. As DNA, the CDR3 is TGTGCCAGCAGCTTAGAAGAGACAGGGAGGAATGGCTACACCTTC.

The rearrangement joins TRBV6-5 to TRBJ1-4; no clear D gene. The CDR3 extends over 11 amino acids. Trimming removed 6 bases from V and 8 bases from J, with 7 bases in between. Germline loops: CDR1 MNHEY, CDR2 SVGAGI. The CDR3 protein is CASRKEEKLFF. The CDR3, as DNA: TGTGCCAGCAGAAAGGAGGAAAAACTGTTTTTT.

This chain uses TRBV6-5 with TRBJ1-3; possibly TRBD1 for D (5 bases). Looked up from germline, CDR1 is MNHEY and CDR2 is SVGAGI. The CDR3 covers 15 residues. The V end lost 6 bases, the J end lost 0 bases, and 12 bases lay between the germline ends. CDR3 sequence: CASSSTALSGNTIYF. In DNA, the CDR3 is TGTGCCAGCAGCTCGACAGCTCTCTCTGGAAACACCATATATTTT.

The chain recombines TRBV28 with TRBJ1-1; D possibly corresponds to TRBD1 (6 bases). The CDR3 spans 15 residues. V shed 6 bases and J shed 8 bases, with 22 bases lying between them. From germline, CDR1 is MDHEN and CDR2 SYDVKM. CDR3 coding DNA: TGTGCCAGCAGGGGGGCGATGTGGGGCGAGGCCGAAGCTTTCTTT. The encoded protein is CASRGAMWGEAEAFF.

As DNA, the CDR3 is TGTGCCACCAGTGATGGCAACCAGGGGAACAGGGGAGATACGCAGTATTTT. As protein: CATSDGNQGNRGDTQYF. V is TRBV24-1 and J is TRBJ2-3; TRBD1 aligns across 7 bases. Losses at the gene ends were 3 bases for V and 5 bases for J; bases not matched to a gene: 13. There are 17 residues in the CDR3. Looked up from germline, CDR1 is KGHDR and CDR2 is SFDVKD.

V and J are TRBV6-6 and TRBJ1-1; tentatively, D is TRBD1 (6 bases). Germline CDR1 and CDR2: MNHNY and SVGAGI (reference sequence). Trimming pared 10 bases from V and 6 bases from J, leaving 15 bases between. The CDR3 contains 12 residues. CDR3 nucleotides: TGTGCCATATACAGGGTAGGGTCTGAAGCTTTCTTT. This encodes CAIYRVGSEAFF.

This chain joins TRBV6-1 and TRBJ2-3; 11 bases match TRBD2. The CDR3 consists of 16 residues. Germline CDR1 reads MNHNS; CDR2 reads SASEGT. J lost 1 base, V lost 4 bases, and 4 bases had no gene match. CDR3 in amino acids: CASSALTSGGTDTQYF. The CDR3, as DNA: TGTGCCAGCAGTGCCTTGACTAGCGGGGGCACAGATACGCAGTATTTT.

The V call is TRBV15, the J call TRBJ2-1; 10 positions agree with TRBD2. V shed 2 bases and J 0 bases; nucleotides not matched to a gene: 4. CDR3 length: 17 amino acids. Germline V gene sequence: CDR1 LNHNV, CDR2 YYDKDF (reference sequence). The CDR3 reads CATSRPGLADSYNEQFF. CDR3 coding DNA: TGTGCCACCAGCAGACCTGGACTAGCGGACTCCTACAATGAGCAGTTCTTC.

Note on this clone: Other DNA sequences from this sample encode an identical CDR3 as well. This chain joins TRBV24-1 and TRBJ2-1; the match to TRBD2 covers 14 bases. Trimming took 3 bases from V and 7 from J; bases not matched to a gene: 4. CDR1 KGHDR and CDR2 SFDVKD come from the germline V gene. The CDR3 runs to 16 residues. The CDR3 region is CATSDPTSGGANEQFF. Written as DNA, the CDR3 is TGTGCCACCAGTGATCCGACTAGCGGGGGGGCAAATGAGCAGTTCTTC.

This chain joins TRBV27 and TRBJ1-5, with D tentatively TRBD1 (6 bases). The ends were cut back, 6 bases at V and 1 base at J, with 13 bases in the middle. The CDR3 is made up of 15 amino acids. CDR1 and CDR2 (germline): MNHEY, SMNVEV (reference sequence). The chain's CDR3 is CASRQGWASNQPQHF. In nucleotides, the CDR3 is TGTGCCAGCAGACAGGGTTGGGCGAGCAATCAGCCCCAGCATTTT.

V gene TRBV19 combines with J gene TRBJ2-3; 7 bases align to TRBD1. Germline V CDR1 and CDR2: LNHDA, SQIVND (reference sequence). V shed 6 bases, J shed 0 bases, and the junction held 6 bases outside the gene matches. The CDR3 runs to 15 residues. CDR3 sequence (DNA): TGTGCCAGTAGGGAAACAGGGGCGAGCACAGATACGCAGTATTTT. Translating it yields CASRETGASTDTQYF.